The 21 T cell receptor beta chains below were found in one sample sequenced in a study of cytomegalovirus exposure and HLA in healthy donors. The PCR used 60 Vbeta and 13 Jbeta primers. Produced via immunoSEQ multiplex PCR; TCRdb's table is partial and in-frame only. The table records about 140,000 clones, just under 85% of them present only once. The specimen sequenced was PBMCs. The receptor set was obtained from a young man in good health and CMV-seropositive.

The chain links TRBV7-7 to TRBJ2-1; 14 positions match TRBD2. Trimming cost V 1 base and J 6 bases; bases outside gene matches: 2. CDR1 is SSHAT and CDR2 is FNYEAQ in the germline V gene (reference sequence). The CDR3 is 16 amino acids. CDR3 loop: CASSLGGLAGANEQFF. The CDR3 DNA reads TGTGCCAGCAGCTTAGGGGGACTAGCGGGGGCCAATGAGCAGTTCTTC.

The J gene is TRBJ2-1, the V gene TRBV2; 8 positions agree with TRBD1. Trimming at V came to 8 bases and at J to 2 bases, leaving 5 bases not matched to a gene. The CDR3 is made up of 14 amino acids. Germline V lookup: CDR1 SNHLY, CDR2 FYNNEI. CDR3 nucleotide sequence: TGTGCCAGCGGTGGACAGGGAACCTACAATGAGCAGTTCTTC. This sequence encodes CASGGQGTYNEQFF.

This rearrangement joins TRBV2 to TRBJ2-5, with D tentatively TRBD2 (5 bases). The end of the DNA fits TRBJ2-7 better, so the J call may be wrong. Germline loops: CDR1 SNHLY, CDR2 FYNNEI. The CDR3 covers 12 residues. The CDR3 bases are TGTGCCAGCAGGAGGGCGTCCTACGAGCAGTACTTC. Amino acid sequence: CASRRASYEQYF.

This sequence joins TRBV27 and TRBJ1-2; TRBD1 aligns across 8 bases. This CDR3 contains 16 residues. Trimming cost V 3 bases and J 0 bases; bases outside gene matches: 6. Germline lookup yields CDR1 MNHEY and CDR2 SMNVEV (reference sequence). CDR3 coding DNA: TGTGCCAGCAGTTTGGGCCAGGGGGCATCTAACTATGGCTACACCTTC. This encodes CASSLGQGASNYGYTF.

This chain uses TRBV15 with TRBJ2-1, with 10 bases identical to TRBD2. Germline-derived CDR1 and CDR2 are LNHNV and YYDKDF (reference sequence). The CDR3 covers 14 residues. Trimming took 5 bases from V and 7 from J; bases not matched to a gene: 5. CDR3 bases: TGTGCCACCAGCCTCAGCGGGAGGGTTAATGAGCAGTTCTTC. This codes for CATSLSGRVNEQFF.

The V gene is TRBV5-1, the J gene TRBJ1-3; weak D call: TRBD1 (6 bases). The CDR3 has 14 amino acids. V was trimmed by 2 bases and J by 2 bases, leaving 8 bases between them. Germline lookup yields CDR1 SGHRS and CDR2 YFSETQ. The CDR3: CASSFDRPGNTIYF. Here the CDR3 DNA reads TGCGCCAGCAGCTTTGACAGGCCTGGAAACACCATATATTTT.

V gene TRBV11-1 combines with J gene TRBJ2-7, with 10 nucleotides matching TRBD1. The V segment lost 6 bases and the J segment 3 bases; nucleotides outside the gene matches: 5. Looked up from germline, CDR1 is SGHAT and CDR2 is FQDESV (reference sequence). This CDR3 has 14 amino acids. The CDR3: CASSSGQGFYEQYF. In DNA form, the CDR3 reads TGTGCCAGCAGTTCGGGACAGGGGTTCTACGAGCAGTACTTC.

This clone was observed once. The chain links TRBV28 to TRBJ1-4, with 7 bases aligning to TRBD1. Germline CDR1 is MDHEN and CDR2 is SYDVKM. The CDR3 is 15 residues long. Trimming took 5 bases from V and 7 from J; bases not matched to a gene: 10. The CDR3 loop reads CASSPYKTGSEKLFF. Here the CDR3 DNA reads TGTGCCAGCAGTCCATATAAGACAGGGAGTGAAAAACTGTTTTTT.

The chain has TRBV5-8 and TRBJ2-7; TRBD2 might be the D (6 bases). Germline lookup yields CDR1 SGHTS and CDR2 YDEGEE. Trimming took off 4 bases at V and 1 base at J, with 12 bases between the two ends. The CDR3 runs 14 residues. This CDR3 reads CASSLGGGSYEQYF. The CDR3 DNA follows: TGTGCCAGCAGCCTCGGGGGTGGGTCCTACGAGCAGTACTTC.

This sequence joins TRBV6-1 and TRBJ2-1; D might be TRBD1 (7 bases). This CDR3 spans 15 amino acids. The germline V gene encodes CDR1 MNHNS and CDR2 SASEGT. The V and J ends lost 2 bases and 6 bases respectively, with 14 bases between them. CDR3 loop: CASSERQGLVNEQFF. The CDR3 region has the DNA TGTGCCAGCAGTGAAAGACAGGGACTGGTCAATGAGCAGTTCTTC.

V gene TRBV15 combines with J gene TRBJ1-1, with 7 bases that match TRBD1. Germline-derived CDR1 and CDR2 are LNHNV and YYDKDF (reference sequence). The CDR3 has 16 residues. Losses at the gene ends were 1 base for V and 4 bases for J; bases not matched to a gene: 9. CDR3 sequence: CATSRAFRQGPTEAFF. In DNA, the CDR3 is TGTGCCACCAGCAGAGCGTTTAGACAGGGCCCCACTGAAGCTTTCTTT.

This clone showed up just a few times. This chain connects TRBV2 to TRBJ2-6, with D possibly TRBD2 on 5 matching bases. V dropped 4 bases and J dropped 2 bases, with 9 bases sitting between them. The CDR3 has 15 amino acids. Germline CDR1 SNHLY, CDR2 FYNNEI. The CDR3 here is CASSATRAGANVLTF. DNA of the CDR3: TGTGCCAGCAGTGCCACTAGGGCTGGGGCCAACGTCCTGACTTTC.

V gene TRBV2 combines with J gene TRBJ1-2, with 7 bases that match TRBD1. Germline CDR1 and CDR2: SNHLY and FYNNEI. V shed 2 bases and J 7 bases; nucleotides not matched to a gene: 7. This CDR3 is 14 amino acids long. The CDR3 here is CASSEQGQLGGYTF. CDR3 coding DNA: TGTGCCAGCAGTGAACAGGGACAGCTAGGTGGCTACACCTTC.

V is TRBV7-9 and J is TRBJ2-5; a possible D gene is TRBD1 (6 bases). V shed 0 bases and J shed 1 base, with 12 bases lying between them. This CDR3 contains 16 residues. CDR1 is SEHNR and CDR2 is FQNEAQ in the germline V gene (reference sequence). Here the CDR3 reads CASSLAAGVTQETQYF. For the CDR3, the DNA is TGTGCCAGCAGCTTAGCGGCAGGGGTAACCCAAGAGACCCAGTACTTC.

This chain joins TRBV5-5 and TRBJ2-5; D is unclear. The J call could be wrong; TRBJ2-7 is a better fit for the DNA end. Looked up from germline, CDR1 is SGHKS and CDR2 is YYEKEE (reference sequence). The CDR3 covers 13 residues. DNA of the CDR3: TGTGCCAGCAGTCCCCCCGCCTACTACGAGCAGTACTTC. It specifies CASSPPAYYEQYF.

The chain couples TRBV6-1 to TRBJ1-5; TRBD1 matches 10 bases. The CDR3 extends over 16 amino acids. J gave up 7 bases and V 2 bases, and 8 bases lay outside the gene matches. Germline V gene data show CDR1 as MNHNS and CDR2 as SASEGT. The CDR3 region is CASSEFGTGAGQPQHF. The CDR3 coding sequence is TGTGCCAGCAGTGAATTCGGGACAGGGGCTGGGCAGCCCCAGCATTTT.

The CDR3 DNA sequence: TGTGCCAGCAGCTTGGCCGGTTGGGCTTTCTTT. Translating it yields CASSLAGWAFF. V usage is TRBV5-8 and J usage is TRBJ1-1; no clear D. The germline CDR1 and CDR2 sequences are SGHTS and YDEGEE. CDR3 size: 11 residues. With 0 bases removed from V and 11 bases from J, the gap between germline ends came to 8 bases.

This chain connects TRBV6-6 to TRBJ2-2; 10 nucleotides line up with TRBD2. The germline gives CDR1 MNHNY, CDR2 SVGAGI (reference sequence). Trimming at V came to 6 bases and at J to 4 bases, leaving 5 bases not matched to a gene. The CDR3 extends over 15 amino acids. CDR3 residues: CASRESGRGTGELFF. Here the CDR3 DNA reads TGTGCCAGCAGGGAGAGCGGGAGGGGCACCGGGGAGCTGTTTTTT.

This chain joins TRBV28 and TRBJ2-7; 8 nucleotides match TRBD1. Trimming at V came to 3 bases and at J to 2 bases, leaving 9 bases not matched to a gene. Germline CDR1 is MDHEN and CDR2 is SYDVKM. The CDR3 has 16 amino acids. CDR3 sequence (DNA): TGTGCCAGCAGTTTCTCCCAGGGGGCTCCCGCCTACGAGCAGTACTTC. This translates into CASSFSQGAPAYEQYF.

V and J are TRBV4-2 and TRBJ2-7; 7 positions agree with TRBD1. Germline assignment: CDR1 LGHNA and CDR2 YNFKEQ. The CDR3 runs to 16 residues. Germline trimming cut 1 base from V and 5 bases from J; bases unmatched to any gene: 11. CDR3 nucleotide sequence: TGTGCCAGCAGCCAAGGACAGGGCCAATCAAAACACGAGCAGTACTTC. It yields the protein CASSQGQGQSKHEQYF.

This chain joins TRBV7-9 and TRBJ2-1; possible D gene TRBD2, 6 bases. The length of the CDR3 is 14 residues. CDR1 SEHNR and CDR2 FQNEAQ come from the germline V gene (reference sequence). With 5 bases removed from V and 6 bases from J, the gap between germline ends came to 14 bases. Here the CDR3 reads CASSPSGGVNEQFF. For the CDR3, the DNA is TGTGCCAGCAGCCCGTCCGGGGGTGTCAATGAGCAGTTCTTC.